The 19 T cell receptor beta chains listed next were all sequenced from one sample in a study of shared clonotypes between healthy human individuals. Sequencing was performed with immunoSEQ multiplex PCR; in TCRdb, only in-frame clones are kept and a portion is missing. The data show about 1 million clones, 70% to 80% seen once. The sample taken for sequencing was memory CD4+ T cells from PBMCs. Subset defined: CD45RA-negative fraction. These receptors were taken from a man aged 18 to 29 in good health. Some clones in this sample may be carry-over from other donors' samples.

The rearrangement joins TRBV7-3 to TRBJ2-1; TRBD2 matches 10 bases. V was pared by 5 bases and J by 5 bases, with 9 bases of the junction left unmatched. The CDR3 is 16 residues long. Germline V gives CDR1 SGHTA, CDR2 FQGTGA. The CDR3 DNA follows: TGTGCCAGCAGCCCCGGGAGCGGGAGGGGTGACAATGAGCAGTTCTTC. This sequence encodes CASSPGSGRGDNEQFF.

The chain links TRBV15 to TRBJ2-5, with D perhaps matching TRBD1 (5 bases). CDR1 LNHNV and CDR2 YYDKDF come from the germline V gene (reference sequence). This CDR3 has 14 amino acids. V was trimmed by 2 bases and J by 5 bases, leaving 12 bases between them. CDR3 in amino acids: CATSRRGGRETQYF. The CDR3 DNA reads as TGTGCCACCAGCAGAAGGGGCGGTAGGGAGACCCAGTACTTC.

The chain joins TRBV7-3 to TRBJ2-5; D is ambiguous. Trimming left V 5 bases short and J 4 bases short, with 11 bases between. CDR3 length equals 13 residues. Germline V gene sequence: CDR1 SGHTA, CDR2 FQGTGA. CDR3: CASSMFPGETQYF. CDR3 nucleotides: TGTGCCAGCAGCATGTTCCCGGGAGAGACCCAGTACTTC.

This clone appeared once. The V gene is TRBV2, the J gene TRBJ2-1; 8 bases align to TRBD1. CDR3 length equals 15 residues. Germline values: CDR1 SNHLY, CDR2 FYNNEI. Trimming removed 4 bases from V and 6 bases from J; junction bases left unmatched: 8. Here the CDR3 reads CASSVRQGFLNEQFF. The CDR3 coding sequence is TGTGCCAGCAGTGTAAGACAGGGGTTCCTCAATGAGCAGTTCTTC.

This sequence joins TRBV6-1 and TRBJ1-4; D is ambiguous. The germline V gene encodes CDR1 MNHNS and CDR2 SASEGT. Trimming removed 8 bases at V and 5 bases at J, with 15 bases between. This CDR3 has 14 amino acids. The CDR3 sequence is CASLKAGANEKLFF. The CDR3 region has the DNA TGTGCCAGCTTGAAGGCAGGCGCCAATGAAAAACTGTTTTTT.

Note on this clone: A much larger clonotype is one base distant, so this may be a read error. The sample has other DNA sequences that encode this CDR3 too. This chain connects TRBV6-6 to TRBJ1-1; D is unclear. The V gene's germline CDR1 is MNHNY and CDR2 SVGAGI (reference sequence). The CDR3 is made up of 11 amino acids. The V end was cut by 4 bases, the J end by 2 bases, with 2 bases between. In nucleotides, the CDR3 is TGTGCCAGCAGTTCTAACACTGAAGCTTTCTTT. As protein: CASSSNTEAFF.

The gene calls are TRBV7-2 and TRBJ1-5, with a tentative D call TRBD1 (5 bases). Germline V gene data show CDR1 as SGHTA and CDR2 as FQGNSA. The V end lost 4 bases, the J end lost 0 bases, and 16 bases lay between the germline ends. This CDR3 is 17 amino acids long. The CDR3 region has the DNA TGTGCCAGCAGCTCTCAGGGCCTCCGGAATAGCAATCAGCCCCAGCATTTT. Amino acids: CASSSQGLRNSNQPQHF.

V and J are TRBV5-1 and TRBJ2-7, with a tentative D call TRBD2 (5 bases). Trimming pared 0 bases from V and 3 bases from J, leaving 13 bases between. The CDR3 is made up of 15 amino acids. CDR1 SGHRS and CDR2 YFSETQ come from the germline V gene. The CDR3 loop is CASSLDASPGYEQYF. CDR3 coding DNA: TGCGCCAGCAGCTTGGACGCTAGCCCAGGCTACGAGCAGTACTTC. Complete variable domain (other parts from reference TRBV5-1 and TRBJ2-7): KAGVTQTPRYLIKTRGQQVTLSCSPISGHRSVSWYQQTPGQGLQFLFEYFSETQRNKGNFPGRFSGRQFSNSRSEMNVSTLELGDSALYLCASSLDASPGYEQYFGPGTRLTVT.

V usage is TRBV28 and J usage is TRBJ1-1; D not resolved. The V and J ends lost 3 bases and 4 bases respectively, with 0 bases between them. Germline-derived CDR1 and CDR2 are MDHEN and SYDVKM. The CDR3 is 10 residues long. The CDR3 bases are TGTGCCAGCAGTTTCACTGAAGCTTTCTTT. Amino acids: CASSFTEAFF.

This clone has ten or more counts. The V gene is TRBV28, the J gene TRBJ1-3, with D maybe TRBD1 (5 bases). Trimming shortened V by 3 bases and J by 0 bases, and 12 bases separated the two germline ends. Germline CDR1 MDHEN, CDR2 SYDVKM. The CDR3 has 16 amino acids. The CDR3 DNA reads TGTGCCAGCAGTTTGGATTGGGGGGGCTCTGGAAACACCATATATTTT. Amino acid sequence: CASSLDWGGSGNTIYF.

This clone was detected only a few times. Other DNA variants within this sample encode the same CDR3. The chain links TRBV9 to TRBJ2-5; the match to TRBD2 covers 11 bases. Germline V gene data show CDR1 as SGDLS and CDR2 as YYNGEE. CDR3 size: 15 residues. The trim removed 0 bases at V and 2 bases at J, leaving 0 bases unmatched. CDR3 nucleotides: TGTGCCAGCAGCGTAGGGACTAGCGGGCAAGAGACCCAGTACTTC. It encodes CASSVGTSGQETQYF. Drawing the rest from reference TRBV9 and TRBJ2-5, the complete variable domain is DSGVTQTPKHLITATGQRVTLRCSPRSGDLSVYWYQQSLDQGLQFLIQYYNGEERAKGNILERFSAQQFPDLHSELNLSSLELGDSALYFCASSVGTSGQETQYFGPGTRLLVL.

The chain has TRBV11-2 and TRBJ2-3; D is perhaps TRBD2 (6 bases). V was cut by 4 bases and J by 3 bases, with 17 bases left in between. The CDR3 is made up of 16 amino acids. Germline CDR1 and CDR2: SGHAT and FQNNGV. The CDR3 bases are TGTGCCAGCAGCTCTCAGTCGACTAGTGGGACAGATACGCAGTATTTT. It codes for CASSSQSTSGTDTQYF. The whole variable domain, filled in from reference TRBV11-2 and TRBJ2-3, reads EAGVAQSPRYKIIEKRQSVAFWCNPISGHATLYWYQQILGQGPKLLIQFQNNGVVDDSQLPKDRFSAERLKGVDSTLKIQPAKLEDSAVYLCASSSQSTSGTDTQYFGPGTRLTVL.

This clone has a handful of counts. V usage is TRBV5-8 and J usage is TRBJ2-5; tentatively, D is TRBD2 (5 bases). The length of the CDR3 is 11 residues. V lost 3 bases, J lost 8 bases, and 8 bases lay in between. CDR1 and CDR2 (germline): SGHTS, YDEGEE. This CDR3 is CASSWELTQYF. CDR3 nucleotide sequence: TGTGCCAGCAGCTGGGAGTTAACCCAGTACTTC.

The chain combines TRBV5-1 with TRBJ2-5, with TRBD1 as a possible D gene (6 bases). The CDR3 has 13 residues. Per germline, CDR1 SGHRS and CDR2 YFSETQ. The V gene lost 5 bases and the J gene lost 5 bases, with 13 bases spanning the gap. CDR3: CASRVHRAETQYF. The CDR3 nucleotides read TGCGCCAGCAGGGTCCACAGGGCGGAGACCCAGTACTTC. Full variable domain (outside the CDR3, taken from reference TRBV5-1 and TRBJ2-5): KAGVTQTPRYLIKTRGQQVTLSCSPISGHRSVSWYQQTPGQGLQFLFEYFSETQRNKGNFPGRFSGRQFSNSRSEMNVSTLELGDSALYLCASRVHRAETQYFGPGTRLLVL.

V usage is TRBV9 and J usage is TRBJ1-1; D may be TRBD1 (5 bases). V dropped 4 bases and J dropped 8 bases, with 15 bases sitting between them. The CDR3 has 13 residues. The germline gives CDR1 SGDLS, CDR2 YYNGEE. CDR3 loop: CASSLKLWGEAFF. The CDR3 DNA reads as TGTGCCAGCAGCCTCAAGTTGTGGGGCGAAGCTTTCTTT.

The V call is TRBV30, the J call TRBJ2-3; D possibly matches TRBD1 or TRBD2 (6 bases each). The germline V gene encodes CDR1 GTSNPN and CDR2 SVGIG (reference sequence). There are 16 residues in the CDR3. Trimming shortened V by 3 bases and J by 0 bases, and 16 bases separated the two germline ends. The CDR3 DNA reads as TGTGCCTGGAGGAGAGGGGGAGGCCCTAGCACAGATACGCAGTATTTT. The encoded protein is CAWRRGGGPSTDTQYF.

The chain employs TRBV6-6 and TRBJ2-5; 11 nucleotides match TRBD2. The germline gives CDR1 MNHNY, CDR2 SVGAGI (reference sequence). The CDR3 contains 14 residues. V lost 8 bases, J lost 9 bases, and 11 bases stayed unmatched. CDR3 in DNA: TGTGCCAGCGAAGGGACTAGCGGTCTCCAGGCCCAGTACTTC. Its translation: CASEGTSGLQAQYF.

This clone was seen more than once but under ten times. Additional DNA sequences in this sample encode the identical CDR3. The rearrangement joins TRBV18 to TRBJ2-5; possible D gene TRBD2, 7 bases. This CDR3 region has 13 residues. V was cut by 3 bases and J by 4 bases, with 9 bases left in between. Germline CDR1 is KGHSH and CDR2 is LQKENI. The CDR3 DNA follows: TGTGCCAGCTCACCGGGAGGGGGAGAGACCCAGTACTTC. It specifies CASSPGGGETQYF.

The chain employs TRBV19 and TRBJ1-2, with D hard to call. The CDR3 sequence is 15 residues long. CDR1 is LNHDA, CDR2 SQIVND, per germline (reference sequence). Between the trimmed V and J ends, which lost 7 bases and 4 bases, there was a span of 19 bases. The chain's CDR3 is CASTWAAGGSYGYTF. The CDR3 DNA reads as TGTGCCAGTACCTGGGCCGCGGGCGGTAGCTATGGCTACACCTTC.